This T cell receptor beta chain originates from a study of OX40 agonist ivuxolimab in advanced cancers. For the study at large: At doses from 0.01 to 10 mg/kg, patients were given intravenous ivuxolimab every 2 weeks. The study, taken as a whole, reports: Doses of 0.1 to 3.0 mg/kg were accompanied by clonal expansion of CD4+ and CD8+ blood T cells by week 6. Relative to CD4+, CD8+ T cells held more expanded clones on average. Specificity for antigen went undetermined in the expanded peripheral T cells.

This CDR3 has 13 amino acids. Germline CDR1 is SGHAT and CDR2 is FQNNGV. Losses at the gene ends were 5 bases for V and 5 bases for J; bases not matched to a gene: 6. Using immunoSEQ multiplex PCR, the repertoire was profiled, and TCRdb retains in-frame clones only, with some absent. The sample yields about 73,000 clones, 80% to 95% seen once. Worth noting for this clone: Antigen unknown.

The starting material was CD4+ or CD8+ T cells sorted from blood, obtained in a trial of the OX40 agonist ivuxolimab. The chain carries TRBV11-2 and TRBJ2-7; 7 bases align to TRBD1. This clonotype was sampled from an adult with an advanced solid tumor such as melanoma, head and neck, liver or kidney cancer. The CDR3 here is CASSKDRDHEQYF. In DNA, the CDR3 is TGTGCCAGCAGCAAAGACAGGGACCACGAGCAGTACTTC.